This T cell receptor beta chain derives from a study of OX40 agonist ivuxolimab in advanced cancers. Study context: Antecedent anti-PD-1, anti-PD-L1 or anti-CTLA-4 therapy was permissible, with about 39% having received some.

The protocol was immunoSEQ multiplex PCR, while the TCRdb copy is restricted to in-frame clones and leaves out a portion. The table includes about 20,000 clones, about 80% detected once. CDR1 WSHSY and CDR2 SAAADI come from the germline V gene. After removal of 11 bases from V and 4 bases from J, the junction contained 9 bases not matched to a gene. The length of the CDR3 is 13 residues. This chain joins TRBV10-2 and TRBJ2-5; 8 bases agree with TRBD2. The input for sequencing was CD4+ or CD8+ T cells sorted from blood, taken in a trial of the OX40 agonist ivuxolimab. The source is an adult with an advanced solid tumor such as melanoma, head and neck, liver or kidney cancer. CDR3 protein: CAAGPREGETQYF. The CDR3 bases are TGCGCCGCCGGTCCCCGGGAGGGAGAGACCCAGTACTTC.